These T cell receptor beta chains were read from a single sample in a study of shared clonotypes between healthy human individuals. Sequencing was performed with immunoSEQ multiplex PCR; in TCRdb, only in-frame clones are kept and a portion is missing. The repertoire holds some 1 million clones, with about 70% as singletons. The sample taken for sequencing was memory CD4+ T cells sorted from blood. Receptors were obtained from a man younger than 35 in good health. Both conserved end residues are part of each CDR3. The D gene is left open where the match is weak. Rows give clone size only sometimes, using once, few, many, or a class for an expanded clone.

CDR3: CSVEILYEQYF; DNA: TGCAGCGTTGAGATACTCTACGAGCAGTACTTC; V: TRBV29-1; size: NA; D: NA; J: TRBJ2-7
CDR3: CASSRSAGERDEQFF; DNA: TGCGCCAGCAGCCGATCAGCCGGAGAACGGGATGAGCAGTTCTTC; V: TRBV5-1; size: NA; D: NA; J: TRBJ2-1
CDR3: CAIRKERGSYEQYF; DNA: TGTGCCATCAGAAAGGAGCGGGGGTCCTACGAGCAGTACTTC; V: TRBV10-3; size: NA; D: TRBD2; J: TRBJ2-7
CDR3: CARGTGGRLDYGYTF; DNA: TGTGCCAGGGGGACAGGGGGCAGGTTAGACTATGGCTACACCTTC; V: TRBV2; size: few; D: TRBD1; J: TRBJ1-2
CDR3: CASSLELAGAIGELFF; DNA: TGCGCCAGCAGCTTGGAACTAGCGGGGGCGATCGGGGAGCTGTTTTTT; V: TRBV5-1; size: NA; D: TRBD2; J: TRBJ2-2
CDR3: CASSSGQGSYEQYF; DNA: TGTGCCAGCAGTTCGGGACAGGGGTCCTACGAGCAGTACTTC; V: TRBV6-6; size: NA; D: TRBD1; J: TRBJ2-7
CDR3: CASSEHARDTEAFF; DNA: TGTGCCAGCAGTGAGCACGCCCGGGACACTGAAGCTTTCTTT; V: TRBV25-1; size: NA; D: NA; J: TRBJ1-1
CDR3: CASSERDGYGYTF; DNA: TGTGCCAGCAGTGAAAGGGACGGCTATGGCTACACCTTC; V: TRBV6-1; size: NA; D: NA; J: TRBJ1-2
CDR3: CASGSGQSYEQYF; DNA: TGTGCCAGCGGGTCGGGACAGTCCTACGAGCAGTACTTC; V: TRBV6-6; size: NA; D: TRBD1; J: TRBJ2-7
CDR3: CASTKGGGFANYGYTF; DNA: TGTGCCAGTACCAAAGGGGGCGGTTTTGCTAACTATGGCTACACCTTC; V: TRBV19; size: NA; D: TRBD1; J: TRBJ1-2
CDR3: CASSLDPRNEQFF; DNA: TGCGCCAGCAGCTTGGATCCCAGGAATGAGCAGTTCTTC; V: TRBV5-1; size: NA; D: NA; J: TRBJ2-1
CDR3: CAISMDLPYEQYF; DNA: TGTGCCATCAGCATGGACCTCCCCTACGAGCAGTACTTC; V: TRBV10-3; size: NA; D: NA; J: TRBJ2-7
CDR3: CASGLVQGFGQPQHF; DNA: TGTGCTAGTGGTTTGGTACAAGGGTTTGGTCAGCCCCAGCATTTT; V: TRBV12-5; size: NA; D: NA; J: TRBJ1-5
CDR3: CAWSPGVLNTEAFF; DNA: TGTGCCTGGAGCCCAGGGGTTTTGAACACTGAAGCTTTCTTT; V: TRBV30; size: NA; D: NA; J: TRBJ1-1
CDR3: CASSLADGLYEQYF; DNA: TGCGCCAGCAGCTTGGCAGATGGACTCTACGAGCAGTACTTC; V: TRBV5-1; size: NA; D: NA; J: TRBJ2-7
CDR3: CASSTRYRGGETQYF; DNA: TGTGCCAGTAGTACTAGGTACAGGGGTGGGGAGACCCAGTACTTC; V: TRBV19; size: NA; D: TRBD1; J: TRBJ2-5
CDR3: CASSVKGQNTEAFF; DNA: TGTGCCAGCAGCGTAAAGGGCCAGAACACTGAAGCTTTCTTT; V: TRBV9; size: few; D: NA; J: TRBJ1-1
CDR3: CASSLDGAGRVLHF; DNA: TGTGCCAGCAGCTTAGATGGCGCAGGCCGGGTCCTCCACTTT; V: TRBV11-2; size: NA; D: NA; J: TRBJ1-6
CDR3: CASRDRGGNQPQHF; DNA: TGTGCCAGCAGGGACAGGGGTGGAAATCAGCCCCAGCATTTT; V: TRBV6-5; size: NA; D: TRBD1; J: TRBJ1-5
CDR3: CSVGGRETEAFF; DNA: TGCAGCGTCGGGGGGCGGGAGACTGAAGCTTTCTTT; V: TRBV29-1; size: few; D: NA; J: TRBJ1-1
CDR3: CASSQGGWRDSPLHF; DNA: TGCGCCAGCAGCCAAGGTGGCTGGAGGGATTCACCCCTCCACTTT; V: TRBV4-1; size: few; D: NA; J: TRBJ1-6
CDR3: CASSELGDREQYF; DNA: TGTGCCAGCAGTGAATTAGGGGACAGGGAGCAGTACTTC; V: TRBV6-1; size: NA; D: TRBD1; J: TRBJ2-7
CDR3: CAISENRGETQYF; DNA: TGTGCCATCAGTGAAAACCGAGGGGAGACCCAGTACTTC; V: TRBV10-3; size: NA; D: NA; J: TRBJ2-5
CDR3: CASSEAGGWTGELFF; DNA: TGTGCCAGCAGTGAAGCGGGAGGGTGGACCGGGGAGCTGTTTTTT; V: TRBV2; size: NA; D: TRBD2; J: TRBJ2-2
CDR3: CASSWGTLATSTDTQYF; DNA: TGCGCCAGCAGCTGGGGCACTCTAGCGACGAGCACAGATACGCAGTATTTT; V: TRBV5-1; size: NA; D: NA; J: TRBJ2-3
CDR3: CASRDNGDRYTF; DNA: TGTGCCAGCAGGGACAACGGGGATCGCTACACCTTC; V: TRBV2; size: NA; D: NA; J: TRBJ1-2
CDR3: CAISRVMGRMAGELFF; DNA: TGTGCCATCAGCCGAGTCATGGGGCGCATGGCCGGGGAGCTGTTTTTT; V: TRBV10-3; size: NA; D: NA; J: TRBJ2-2
CDR3: CASSLKGTSGHNEQFF; DNA: TGTGCCAGCAGCTTAAAAGGGACTAGCGGTCACAATGAGCAGTTCTTC; V: TRBV7-2; size: NA; D: TRBD2; J: TRBJ2-1
CDR3: CASSELTQPQHF; DNA: TGTGCCAGCAGTGAACTGACTCAGCCCCAGCATTTT; V: TRBV6-1; size: NA; D: NA; J: TRBJ1-5
CDR3: CSVGVVGGYTF; DNA: TGCAGCGTCGGTGTCGTCGGCGGCTACACCTTC; V: TRBV29-1; size: NA; D: NA; J: TRBJ1-2
CDR3: CASSQGLHEQYF; DNA: TGCGCCAGCAGCCAAGGATTACACGAGCAGTACTTC; V: TRBV4-1; size: once; D: NA; J: TRBJ2-7
CDR3: CASSADRVYQPQHF; DNA: TGTGCCAGCAGCGCTGACAGGGTCTATCAGCCCCAGCATTTT; V: TRBV9; size: many; D: TRBD1; J: TRBJ1-5
CDR3: CASSLNSQGANEKLFF; DNA: TGCGCCAGCAGCTTGAACTCACAGGGGGCTAATGAAAAACTGTTTTTT; V: TRBV5-1; size: NA; D: TRBD1; J: TRBJ1-4
CDR3: CASSQDAKGNQPQHF; DNA: TGCGCCAGCAGCCAAGACGCTAAGGGCAATCAGCCCCAGCATTTT; V: TRBV4-1; size: NA; D: NA; J: TRBJ1-5
CDR3: CASSYGVSTEAFF; DNA: TGTGCCAGCAGCTATGGGGTGTCCACTGAAGCTTTCTTT; V: TRBV11-1; size: NA; D: NA; J: TRBJ1-1
CDR3: CASSLAVAGSQQFF; DNA: TGTGCCAGCAGCCTAGCGGTAGCTGGTTCTCAGCAGTTCTTC; V: TRBV14; size: NA; D: NA; J: TRBJ2-1
CDR3: CASSVGTKGGNEQFF; DNA: TGCGCCAGCAGCGTGGGGACTAAGGGTGGCAATGAGCAGTTCTTC; V: TRBV5-1; size: few; D: TRBD2; J: TRBJ2-1
CDR3: CASSVGQNRNEQYF; DNA: TGTGCCAGCAGCGTAGGACAGAATCGCAACGAGCAGTACTTC; V: TRBV9; size: NA; D: NA; J: TRBJ2-7
CDR3: CASSQQGLGGYTF; DNA: TGTGCCAGCAGTCAACAGGGCCTGGGGGGCTACACCTTC; V: TRBV27; size: NA; D: NA; J: TRBJ1-2
CDR3: CAWSAELAGGADTQYF; DNA: TGTGCCTGGAGTGCGGAACTAGCGGGGGGGGCAGATACGCAGTATTTT; V: TRBV30; size: NA; D: TRBD2; J: TRBJ2-3
CDR3: CASSLGGEEQFF; DNA: TGTGCCAGCAGCTTAGGCGGAGAGGAGCAGTTCTTC; V: TRBV11-2; size: NA; D: NA; J: TRBJ2-1
CDR3: CASSVGLSASSTDTQYF; DNA: TGTGCCAGCAGCGTTGGACTTAGCGCTTCTAGCACAGATACGCAGTATTTT; V: TRBV9; size: NA; D: NA; J: TRBJ2-3